This entry lists 30 T cell receptor beta chains sequenced from one sample in a study of blood T cell repertoires in COVID-19. The protocol was immunoSEQ multiplex PCR, while the TCRdb copy is restricted to in-frame clones and leaves out a portion. The sample holds 130,000 or so clones, over 75% seen once. Sequenced material: peripheral blood. The receptors derive from a human donor in a cohort sampled during active COVID-19.

The V call is TRBV6-5, the J call TRBJ1-2; 7 bases align to TRBD1. Unmatched junction bases numbered 2, after V lost 6 bases and J lost 4 bases. CDR1 and CDR2 (germline): MNHEY, SVGAGI. This CDR3 is built from 12 residues. The CDR3 sequence: CASRDRIYGYTF. The CDR3 coding sequence is TGTGCCAGCAGGGACAGGATCTATGGCTACACCTTC.

V usage is TRBV11-2 and J usage is TRBJ2-7; 11 bases are a match to TRBD2. The length of the CDR3 is 17 residues. Per germline, CDR1 SGHAT and CDR2 FQNNGV. V dropped 1 base and J dropped 5; count of bases not matched to a gene: 10. CDR3 in amino acids: CASSLVGPSGRRHEQYF. The CDR3 DNA sequence: TGTGCCAGCAGCTTAGTAGGGCCTAGCGGGAGGAGGCACGAGCAGTACTTC.

This clone was counted between two and nine times. The genes are TRBV9 and TRBJ2-1; 7 nucleotides align to TRBD2. There are 13 residues in the CDR3. Trimming cost V 2 bases and J 7 bases; bases outside gene matches: 3. Per germline, CDR1 SGDLS and CDR2 YYNGEE. As DNA, the CDR3 is TGTGCCAGCAGCGTTCTAGCGGATAATGAGCAGTTCTTC. This codes for CASSVLADNEQFF.

This chain joins TRBV7-3 and TRBJ2-3, with D uncertain. The germline CDR1 and CDR2 sequences are SGHTA and FQGTGA. The CDR3 contains 14 residues. Trimming removed 2 bases from V and 2 bases from J, with 8 bases in between. CDR3 bases: TGTGCCAGCAGCTTATTTGCGGACACAGATACGCAGTATTTT. Amino acids: CASSLFADTDTQYF.

This clone was picked up a small number of times. This chain links TRBV2 with TRBJ2-1; TRBD2 agrees at 15 bases. V lost 4 bases, J lost 2 bases, and 3 bases stayed unmatched. Germline V gene lookup returns CDR1 SNHLY and CDR2 FYNNEI. The CDR3 contains 17 residues. The CDR3 nucleotides read TGTGCCAGCAGTGGGACTAGCGGGAGGGCCACCTACAATGAGCAGTTCTTC. Translated: CASSGTSGRATYNEQFF.

The rearrangement links TRBV28 to TRBJ2-5; D is perhaps TRBD2 (6 bases). The CDR3 spans 16 residues. V lost 6 bases and J 5 bases, leaving 22 bases between the germline ends. CDR1 is MDHEN and CDR2 is SYDVKM in the germline V gene. The DNA of the CDR3 is TGTGCCAGCAGCCCCGCGGGGCCGCCAACCAAGGAGACCCAGTACTTC. Amino acid sequence: CASSPAGPPTKETQYF.

This clone was seen only once. The V gene is TRBV2, the J gene TRBJ1-1; 7 bases agree with TRBD1. The CDR3 contains 16 residues. The ends lost 5 bases at V and 9 bases at J; junction bases unmatched: 18. Germline V gene data show CDR1 as SNHLY and CDR2 as FYNNEI. Here the CDR3 reads CASSPDRATGTIQAFF. The CDR3 DNA reads as TGTGCCAGCAGTCCAGACAGGGCCACTGGAACAATTCAAGCTTTCTTT.

J is TRBJ1-1 and V is TRBV6-6, with a possible D match to TRBD1 (5 bases). The V end lost 7 bases, the J end lost 11 bases, and 20 bases lay between the germline ends. There are 13 residues in the CDR3. Germline V gene lookup returns CDR1 MNHNY and CDR2 SVGAGI (reference sequence). The chain's CDR3 is CASTLRQGGVAFF. CDR3 DNA sequence: TGTGCCAGCACGCTGCGGCAGGGAGGGGTGGCTTTCTTT.

The chain joins TRBV28 to TRBJ1-6; 7 bases line up with TRBD1. The CDR3 runs to 13 residues. The germline V gene has CDR1 MDHEN and CDR2 SYDVKM. V gave up 5 bases and J gave up 10 bases; unmatched junction bases: 5. The CDR3 sequence is CASSRRQGSPLHF. The CDR3 nucleotides are TGTGCCAGCAGTAGACGACAGGGCTCACCCCTCCACTTT.

This chain uses TRBV12-3 or TRBV12-4 with TRBJ1-2; a weak D match, TRBD1 (6 bases). The CDR3 totals 13 residues. Deletions cut 7 bases from V and 8 bases from J, with 17 bases between. CDR3 nucleotide sequence: TGTGCCAGCAAACCTCAGGGGTCGGGCGGCTACACCTTC. This codes for CASKPQGSGGYTF.

The gene calls are TRBV4-2 and TRBJ2-5; D gene unclear. CDR1 is LGHNA, CDR2 YNFKEQ, per germline. Trimming removed 4 bases from V and 5 bases from J, with 17 bases in between. The CDR3 covers 15 residues. The CDR3 DNA reads as TGTGCCAGCAGCCGCTACTCTTTAACGGAGGAGACCCAGTACTTC. It translates to CASSRYSLTEETQYF.

The gene calls are TRBV4-2 and TRBJ2-1; tentatively, D is TRBD2 (5 bases). V was clipped by 3 bases and J by 10 bases, with 10 bases between them. This CDR3 is 12 amino acids long. Germline V CDR1 and CDR2: LGHNA, YNFKEQ. CDR3 loop: CASSQLAYEQFF. CDR3 DNA sequence: TGTGCCAGCAGCCAGCTAGCTTACGAGCAGTTCTTC.

The chain employs TRBV2 and TRBJ1-4; D remains ambiguous. Germline CDR1 and CDR2: SNHLY and FYNNEI. This CDR3 has 15 amino acids. Between the trimmed V and J ends, which lost 6 bases and 0 bases, there was a span of 11 bases. In DNA form, the CDR3 reads TGTGCCAGCAGGGCCAACAGAGCAACTAATGAAAAACTGTTTTTT. Its protein product is CASRANRATNEKLFF.

CDR3 sequence reads: CASSSLSDGSGANVLTF. The CDR3 nucleotides read TGTGCCAGCAGTTCACTTTCTGATGGTTCTGGGGCCAACGTCCTGACTTTC. V is TRBV27 and J is TRBJ2-6; D remains unclear. The CDR3 is 17 residues long. Germline V gene lookup returns CDR1 MNHEY and CDR2 SMNVEV (reference sequence). V was trimmed by 4 bases and J by 1 base, leaving 14 bases between them.

This clone was seen once. The chain couples TRBV19 to TRBJ2-2, with 8 bases matching TRBD2. CDR1 and CDR2 from the germline V gene are LNHDA and SQIVND (reference sequence). V trimming: 1 base; J trimming: 5 bases; junction bases outside the gene matches: 3. This CDR3 contains 15 residues. The CDR3 region has the DNA TGTGCCAGTAGTATAGCGGGAGGGGGTACCGGGGAGCTGTTTTTT. Residues: CASSIAGGGTGELFF.

This clone came up once. This chain connects TRBV19 to TRBJ2-2; 8 bases are shared with TRBD1. The CDR3 consists of 18 residues. The V gene's germline CDR1 is LNHDA and CDR2 SQIVND (reference sequence). Losses at the gene ends were 3 bases for V and 6 bases for J; bases not matched to a gene: 15. CDR3 coding DNA: TGTGCCAGTAGTATCCCTCCGGGCAGGGGGCGAAGGGCCGGGGAGCTGTTTTTT. Its translation: CASSIPPGRGRRAGELFF.

The rearrangement links TRBV19 to TRBJ1-1; 7 nucleotides match TRBD1. J lost 2 bases, V lost 5 bases, and 8 bases had no gene match. There are 15 residues in the CDR3. The V gene's germline CDR1 is LNHDA and CDR2 SQIVND (reference sequence). The CDR3 loop reads CASSPRAGGNTEAFF. CDR3 nucleotides: TGTGCCAGTAGTCCTAGGGCAGGGGGAAACACTGAAGCTTTCTTT.

The chain is built from TRBV11-2 and TRBJ2-1, with D tentatively TRBD2 (6 bases). The CDR3 consists of 15 residues. Trimming took 3 bases from V and 2 from J, leaving 11 bases between them. The germline gives CDR1 SGHAT, CDR2 FQNNGV. This CDR3 is CASSLRTTTYNEQFF. CDR3 DNA: TGTGCCAGCAGCTTGCGGACTACCACCTACAATGAGCAGTTCTTC.

This chain joins TRBV14 and TRBJ1-1; D is undetermined. The CDR3 extends over 13 amino acids. CDR1 and CDR2 (germline): SGHDN, FVKESK. Deletions cut 4 bases from V and 9 bases from J, with 15 bases between. The DNA for the CDR3 is TGTGCCAGCAGCCTAAATTCCGGCAGGCAAGCTTTCTTT. Protein: CASSLNSGRQAFF. The full variable domain, rest sourced from reference TRBV14 and TRBJ1-1, is EAGVTQFPSHSVIEKGQTVTLRCDPISGHDNLYWYRRVMGKEIKFLLHFVKESKQDESGMPNNRFLAERTGGTYSTLKVQPAELEDSGVYFCASSLNSGRQAFFGQGTRLTVV.

The chain combines TRBV16 with TRBJ1-1, with D possibly being TRBD1 (6 bases). This CDR3 spans 14 amino acids. The germline gives CDR1 KGHSY, CDR2 FQNENV. V dropped 5 bases and J dropped 3 bases, with 13 bases sitting between them. CDR3 bases: TGTGCCAGCAGCACCGCGACAGGTCACACTGAAGCTTTCTTT. Its protein product is CASSTATGHTEAFF.

The chain joins TRBV5-1 to TRBJ2-2; D remains ambiguous. Germline values: CDR1 SGHRS, CDR2 YFSETQ. Deletions cut 0 bases from V and 4 bases from J, with 10 bases between. The CDR3 is 15 amino acids. The CDR3 protein is CASSLGVVGTGELFF. CDR3 in DNA: TGCGCCAGCAGCTTGGGTGTTGTCGGCACCGGGGAGCTGTTTTTT.

This clone was seen only a few times. V and J are TRBV19 and TRBJ2-2; D remains unclear. Germline loops: CDR1 LNHDA, CDR2 SQIVND (reference sequence). The length of the CDR3 is 13 residues. Trimming took off 4 bases at V and 7 bases at J, with 10 bases between the two ends. CDR3 nucleotides: TGTGCCAGTAGTACCCCCGTCTACGGGGAGCTGTTTTTT. Protein: CASSTPVYGELFF.

The chain carries TRBV2 and TRBJ1-6; 8 nucleotides agree with TRBD1. The V gene end was trimmed by 7 bases and the J gene end by 6 bases; junction bases not matched to a gene: 5. CDR3 length: 14 residues. CDR1 SNHLY and CDR2 FYNNEI come from the germline V gene. CDR3 DNA sequence: TGTGCCAGCATCCAGGGGGCAAGTAATTCACCCCTCCACTTT. Protein sequence: CASIQGASNSPLHF. Combining the CDR3 with reference TRBV2 and TRBJ1-6 gives the whole variable domain EPEVTQTPSHQVTQMGQEVILRCVPISNHLYFYWYRQILGQKVEFLVSFYNNEISEKSEIFDDQFSVERPDGSNFTLKIRSTKLEDSAMYFCASIQGASNSPLHFGNGTRLTVT.

In DNA form, the CDR3 reads TGTGCCAGCGGGACTAGCGGGGCCTCCTACGAGCAGTACTTC. This encodes CASGTSGASYEQYF. The J gene is TRBJ2-7, the V gene TRBV9; 13 nucleotides match TRBD2. The CDR3 contains 14 residues. J lost 0 bases, V lost 7 bases, and 1 base had no gene match. The germline CDR1 and CDR2 sequences are SGDLS and YYNGEE.

This chain connects TRBV11-3 to TRBJ2-3; 10 bases map to TRBD2. This CDR3 is 15 amino acids long. Trimming removed 1 base from V and 7 bases from J; junction bases left unmatched: 5. Germline CDR1 and CDR2: SGHNT and YENEEA. The CDR3 sequence: CASSLGAGGPYTQYF. Here the CDR3 DNA reads TGTGCCAGCAGCTTAGGAGCGGGAGGGCCGTATACGCAGTATTTT.

CDR3: CASAGAWGEKLFF. The CDR3 DNA sequence: TGTGCCAGCGCAGGGGCTTGGGGTGAAAAACTGTTTTTT. J is TRBJ1-4 and V is TRBV2, with D possibly matching TRBD1 (6 bases). Germline CDR1 and CDR2: SNHLY and FYNNEI. The CDR3 runs to 13 residues. V lost 8 bases to trimming and J lost 7 bases, with 14 bases between them. The whole variable domain, remainder taken from reference TRBV2 and TRBJ1-4, is EPEVTQTPSHQVTQMGQEVILRCVPISNHLYFYWYRQILGQKVEFLVSFYNNEISEKSEIFDDQFSVERPDGSNFTLKIRSTKLEDSAMYFCASAGAWGEKLFFGSGTQLSVL.

This chain joins TRBV3-1 (or the pseudogene TRBV3-2) and TRBJ1-2; TRBD1 aligns across 9 bases. Germline V gene lookup returns CDR1 LGHDT and CDR2 YNNKEL (reference sequence). This CDR3 is 15 amino acids long. V lost 3 bases to trimming and J lost 3 bases; unmatched junction nucleotides: 5. The CDR3 reads CASSHLTGGDYGYTF. CDR3 nucleotides: TGTGCCAGCAGCCATTTGACAGGGGGTGACTATGGCTACACCTTC.

This sequence joins TRBV10-3 and TRBJ1-1, with D tentatively TRBD1 (6 bases). This CDR3 is built from 16 residues. Germline V gene lookup returns CDR1 ENHRY and CDR2 SYGVKD. Deletions cut 3 bases from V and 1 base from J, with 15 bases between. Here the CDR3 reads CAISEGTMAGNTEAFF. The CDR3 DNA reads TGTGCCATCAGTGAAGGGACAATGGCCGGGAACACTGAAGCTTTCTTT.

V usage is TRBV2 and J usage is TRBJ1-2, with a weak D call TRBD1 (6 bases). Trimming removed 3 bases at V and 8 bases at J, with 16 bases between. There are 14 residues in the CDR3. Germline V gives CDR1 SNHLY, CDR2 FYNNEI. The DNA of the CDR3 is TGTGCCAGCAGTGAGACAGGACCCTCGGGAGGCTACACCTTC. It encodes CASSETGPSGGYTF. Variable domain in full (rest from reference TRBV2 and TRBJ1-2): EPEVTQTPSHQVTQMGQEVILRCVPISNHLYFYWYRQILGQKVEFLVSFYNNEISEKSEIFDDQFSVERPDGSNFTLKIRSTKLEDSAMYFCASSETGPSGGYTFGSGTRLTVV.

The V and J genes are TRBV5-5 and TRBJ2-1; 10 bases line up with TRBD2. Germline V gene lookup returns CDR1 SGHKS and CDR2 YYEKEE (reference sequence). The V segment lost 6 bases and the J segment 4 bases; nucleotides outside the gene matches: 7. The CDR3 runs 15 residues. Here the CDR3 reads CASTAAGGQYNEQFF. The DNA of the CDR3 is TGTGCCAGCACCGCAGCGGGAGGGCAATACAATGAGCAGTTCTTC. Variable domain in full (rest from reference TRBV5-5 and TRBJ2-1): DAGVTQSPTHLIKTRGQQVTLRCSPISGHKSVSWYQQVLGQGPQFIFQYYEKEERGRGNFPDRFSARQFPNYSSELNVNALLLGDSALYLCASTAAGGQYNEQFFGPGTRLTVL.